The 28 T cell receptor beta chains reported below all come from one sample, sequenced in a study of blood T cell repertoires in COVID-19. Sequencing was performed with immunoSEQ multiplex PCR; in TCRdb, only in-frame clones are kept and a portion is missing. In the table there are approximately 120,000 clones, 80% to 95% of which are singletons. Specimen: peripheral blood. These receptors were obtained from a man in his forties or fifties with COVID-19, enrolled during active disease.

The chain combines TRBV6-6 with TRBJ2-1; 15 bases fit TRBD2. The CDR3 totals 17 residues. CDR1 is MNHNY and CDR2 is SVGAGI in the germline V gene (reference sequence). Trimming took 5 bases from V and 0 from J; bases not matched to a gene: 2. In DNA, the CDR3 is TGTGCCAGCAGTCGGACTAGCGGGAGGGCCTCCTACAATGAGCAGTTCTTC. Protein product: CASSRTSGRASYNEQFF.

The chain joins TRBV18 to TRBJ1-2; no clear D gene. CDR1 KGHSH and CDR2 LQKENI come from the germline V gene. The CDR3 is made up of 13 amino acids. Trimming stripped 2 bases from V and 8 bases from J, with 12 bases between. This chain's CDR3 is CASSPGEKWGYTF. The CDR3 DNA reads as TGTGCCAGCTCACCAGGGGAGAAGTGGGGCTACACCTTC.

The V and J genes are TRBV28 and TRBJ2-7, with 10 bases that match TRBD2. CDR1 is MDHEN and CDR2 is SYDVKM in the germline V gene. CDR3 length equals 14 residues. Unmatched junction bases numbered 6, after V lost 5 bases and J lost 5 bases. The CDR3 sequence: CASSLGLAINEQYF. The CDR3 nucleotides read TGTGCCAGCAGTCTGGGACTAGCGATAAACGAGCAGTACTTC.

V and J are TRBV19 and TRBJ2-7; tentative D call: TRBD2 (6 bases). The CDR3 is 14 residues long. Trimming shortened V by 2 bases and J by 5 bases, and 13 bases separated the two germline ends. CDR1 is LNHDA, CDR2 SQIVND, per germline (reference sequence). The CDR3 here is CASSIPGDEDEQYV. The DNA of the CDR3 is TGTGCCAGTAGTATACCGGGAGACGAGGACGAGCAGTACGTC.

The CDR3 nucleotides read TGTGCCAGCAGCCTACTGGGGGGGATACGCCAAGAGACCCAGTACTTC. Encoded protein: CASSLLGGIRQETQYF. The chain has TRBV3-1 (or the pseudogene TRBV3-2) and TRBJ2-5; 7 bases are shared with TRBD2. The CDR3 is 16 residues long. Germline CDR1 and CDR2: LGHDT and YNNKEL (reference sequence). J was trimmed by 1 base and V by 4 bases; bases with no gene match: 9.

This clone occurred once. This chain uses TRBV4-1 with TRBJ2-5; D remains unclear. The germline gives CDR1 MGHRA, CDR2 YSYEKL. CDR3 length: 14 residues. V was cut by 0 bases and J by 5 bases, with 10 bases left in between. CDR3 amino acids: CASSQDSGLETQYF. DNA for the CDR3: TGCGCCAGCAGCCAAGATTCTGGGCTGGAGACCCAGTACTTC.

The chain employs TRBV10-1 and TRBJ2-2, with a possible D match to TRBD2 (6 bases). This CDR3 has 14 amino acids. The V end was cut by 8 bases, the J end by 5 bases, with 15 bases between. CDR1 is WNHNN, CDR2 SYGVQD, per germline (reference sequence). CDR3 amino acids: CASAGGGGTGELFF. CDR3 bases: TGCGCCAGCGCCGGGGGAGGCGGAACCGGGGAGCTGTTTTTT.

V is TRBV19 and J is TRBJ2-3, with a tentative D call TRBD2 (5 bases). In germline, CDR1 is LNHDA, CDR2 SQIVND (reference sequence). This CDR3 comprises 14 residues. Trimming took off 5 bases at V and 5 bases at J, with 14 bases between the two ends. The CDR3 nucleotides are TGTGCCAGTAGTTTCGGGGTCCGGGGAGATACGCAGTATTTT. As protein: CASSFGVRGDTQYF.

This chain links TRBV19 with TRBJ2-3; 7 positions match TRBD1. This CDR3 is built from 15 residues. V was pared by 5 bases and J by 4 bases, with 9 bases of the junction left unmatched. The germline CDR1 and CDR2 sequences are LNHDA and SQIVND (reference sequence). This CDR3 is CASSLGGPRADTQYF. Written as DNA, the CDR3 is TGTGCCAGTAGTCTAGGGGGCCCTCGGGCAGATACGCAGTATTTT.

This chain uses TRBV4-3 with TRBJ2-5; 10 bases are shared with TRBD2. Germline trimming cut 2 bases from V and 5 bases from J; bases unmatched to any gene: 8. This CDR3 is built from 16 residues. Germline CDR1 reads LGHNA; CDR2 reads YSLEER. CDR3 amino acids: CASSQQAGGPRETQYF. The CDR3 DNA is TGCGCCAGCAGCCAACAAGCGGGAGGGCCTCGGGAGACCCAGTACTTC.

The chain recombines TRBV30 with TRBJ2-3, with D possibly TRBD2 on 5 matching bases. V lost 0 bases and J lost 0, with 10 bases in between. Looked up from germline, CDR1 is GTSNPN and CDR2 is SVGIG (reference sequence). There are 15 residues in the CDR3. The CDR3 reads CAWSVYGGSTDTQYF. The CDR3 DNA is TGTGCCTGGAGTGTGTACGGCGGGAGCACAGATACGCAGTATTTT.

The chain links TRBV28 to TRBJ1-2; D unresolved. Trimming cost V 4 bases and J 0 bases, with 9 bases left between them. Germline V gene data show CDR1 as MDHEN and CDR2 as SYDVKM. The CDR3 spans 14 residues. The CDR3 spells CASSYGEANYGYTF. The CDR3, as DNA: TGTGCCAGCAGTTACGGGGAGGCTAACTATGGCTACACCTTC.

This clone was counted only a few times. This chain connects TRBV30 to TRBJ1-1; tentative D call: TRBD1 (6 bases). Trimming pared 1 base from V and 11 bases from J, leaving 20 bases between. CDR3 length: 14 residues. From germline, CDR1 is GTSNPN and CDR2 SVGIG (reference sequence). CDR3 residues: CAWSEGTYHRGAFF. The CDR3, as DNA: TGTGCCTGGAGTGAGGGGACATATCACAGAGGGGCTTTCTTT.

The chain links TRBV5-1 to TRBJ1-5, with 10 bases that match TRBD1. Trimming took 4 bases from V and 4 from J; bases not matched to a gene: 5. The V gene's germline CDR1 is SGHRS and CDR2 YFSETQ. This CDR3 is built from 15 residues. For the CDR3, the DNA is TGCGCCAGCAGCATTCGGGACAGGGGAAATCAGCCCCAGCATTTT. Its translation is CASSIRDRGNQPQHF.

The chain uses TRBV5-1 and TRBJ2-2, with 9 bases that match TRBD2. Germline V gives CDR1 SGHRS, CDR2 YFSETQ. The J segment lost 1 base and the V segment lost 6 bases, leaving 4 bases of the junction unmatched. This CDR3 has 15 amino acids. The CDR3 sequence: CASTEAGGNTGELFF. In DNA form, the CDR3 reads TGCGCCAGCACCGAAGCGGGGGGGAACACCGGGGAGCTGTTTTTT.

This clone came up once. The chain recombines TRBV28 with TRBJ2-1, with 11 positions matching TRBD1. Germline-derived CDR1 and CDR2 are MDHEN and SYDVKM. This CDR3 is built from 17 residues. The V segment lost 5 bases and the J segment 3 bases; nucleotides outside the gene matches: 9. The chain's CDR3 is CASSLDSGTGGYNEQFF. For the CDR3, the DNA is TGTGCCAGCAGTCTCGATTCCGGGACAGGGGGCTACAATGAGCAGTTCTTC.

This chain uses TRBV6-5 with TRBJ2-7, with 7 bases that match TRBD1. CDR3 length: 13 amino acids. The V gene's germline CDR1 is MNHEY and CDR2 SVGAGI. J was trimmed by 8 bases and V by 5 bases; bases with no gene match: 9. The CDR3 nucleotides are TGTGCCAGCAGTCCTCTCACACAGGGGAAGCAGTACGTC. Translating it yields CASSPLTQGKQYV.

CDR3 protein: CASSSTGTNYGYTF. The CDR3 bases are TGTGCCAGCAGCTCAACAGGGACTAACTATGGCTACACCTTC. The chain carries TRBV7-8 and TRBJ1-2; D is possibly TRBD1 (6 bases). The germline V and J ends were trimmed by 4 bases and 0 bases, with 9 bases remaining between them. CDR1 SGHVS and CDR2 FQNEAQ come from the germline V gene. The CDR3 loop spans 14 amino acids.

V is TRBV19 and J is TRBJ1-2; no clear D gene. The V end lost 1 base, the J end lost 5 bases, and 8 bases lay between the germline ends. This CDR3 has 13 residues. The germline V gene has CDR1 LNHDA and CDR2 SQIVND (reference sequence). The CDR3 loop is CASSIGRNYGYTF. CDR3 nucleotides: TGTGCCAGTAGTATAGGCAGGAATTATGGCTACACCTTC. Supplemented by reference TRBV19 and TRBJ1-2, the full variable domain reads DGGITQSPKYLFRKEGQNVTLSCEQNLNHDAMYWYRQDPGQGLRLIYYSQIVNDFQKGDIAEGYSVSREKKESFPLTVTSAQKNPTAFYLCASSIGRNYGYTFGSGTRLTVV.

The CDR3 bases are TGTGCCACCAGTGATTCAGGACTAGCGGGAGTCAATGAGCAGTTCTTC. It encodes CATSDSGLAGVNEQFF. V gene TRBV24-1 combines with J gene TRBJ2-1; 13 bases line up with TRBD2. There are 16 residues in the CDR3. After removal of 2 bases from V and 6 bases from J, the junction contained 3 bases not matched to a gene. CDR1 KGHDR and CDR2 SFDVKD come from the germline V gene.

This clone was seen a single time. CDR3: CASSPGGKLSGEQYV. The CDR3 DNA is TGTGCCAGCTCGCCAGGGGGCAAATTGTCGGGCGAGCAGTACGTC. This chain uses TRBV2 with TRBJ2-7; 8 bases match TRBD1. With V trimmed by 8 bases and J by 6 bases, 15 bases remained unmatched. The length of the CDR3 is 15 residues. CDR1 SNHLY and CDR2 FYNNEI come from the germline V gene.

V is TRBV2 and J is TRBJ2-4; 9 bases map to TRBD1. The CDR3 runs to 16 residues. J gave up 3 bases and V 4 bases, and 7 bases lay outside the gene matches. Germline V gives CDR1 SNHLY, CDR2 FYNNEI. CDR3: CASSGSTGGDKNIQYF. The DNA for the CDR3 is TGTGCCAGCAGTGGCTCGACAGGGGGGGACAAAAACATTCAGTACTTC.

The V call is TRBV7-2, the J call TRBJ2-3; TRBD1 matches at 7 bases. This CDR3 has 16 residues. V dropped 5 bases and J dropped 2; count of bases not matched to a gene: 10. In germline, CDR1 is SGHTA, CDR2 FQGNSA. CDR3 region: CASSQTDRPLTDTQYF. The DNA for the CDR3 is TGTGCCAGCAGCCAGACGGACAGGCCGCTCACAGATACGCAGTATTTT.

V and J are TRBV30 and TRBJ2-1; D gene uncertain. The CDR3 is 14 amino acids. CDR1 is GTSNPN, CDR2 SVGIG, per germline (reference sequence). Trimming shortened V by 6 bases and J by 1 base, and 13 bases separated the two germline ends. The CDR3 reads CACFRSGSYNEQFF. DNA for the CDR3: TGTGCCTGTTTCCGTAGTGGTTCCTACAATGAGCAGTTCTTC.

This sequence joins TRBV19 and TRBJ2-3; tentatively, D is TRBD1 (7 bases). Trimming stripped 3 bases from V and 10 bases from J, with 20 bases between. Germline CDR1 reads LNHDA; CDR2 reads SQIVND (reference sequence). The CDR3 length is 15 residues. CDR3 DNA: TGTGCCAGTAGTATTCCGGGACAGCGCTCGGGGGCGCAGTATTTT. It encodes CASSIPGQRSGAQYF.

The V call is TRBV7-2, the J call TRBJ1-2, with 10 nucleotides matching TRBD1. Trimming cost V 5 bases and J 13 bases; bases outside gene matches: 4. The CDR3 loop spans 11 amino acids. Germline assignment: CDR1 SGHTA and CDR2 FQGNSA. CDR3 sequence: CASSTTGGVTF. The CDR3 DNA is TGTGCCAGCAGCACGACAGGGGGCGTCACCTTC.

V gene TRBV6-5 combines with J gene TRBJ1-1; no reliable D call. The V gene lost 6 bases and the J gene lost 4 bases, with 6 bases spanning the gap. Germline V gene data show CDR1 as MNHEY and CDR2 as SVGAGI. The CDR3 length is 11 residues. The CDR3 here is CASSRATEAFF. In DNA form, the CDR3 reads TGTGCCAGCAGCCGCGCCACTGAAGCTTTCTTT.

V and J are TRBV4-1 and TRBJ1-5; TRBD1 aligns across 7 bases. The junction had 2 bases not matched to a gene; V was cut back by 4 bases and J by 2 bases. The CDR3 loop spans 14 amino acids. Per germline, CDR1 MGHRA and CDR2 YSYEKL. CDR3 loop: CASSLGQGNQPQHF. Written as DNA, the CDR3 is TGCGCCAGCAGCCTAGGACAGGGCAATCAGCCCCAGCATTTT.